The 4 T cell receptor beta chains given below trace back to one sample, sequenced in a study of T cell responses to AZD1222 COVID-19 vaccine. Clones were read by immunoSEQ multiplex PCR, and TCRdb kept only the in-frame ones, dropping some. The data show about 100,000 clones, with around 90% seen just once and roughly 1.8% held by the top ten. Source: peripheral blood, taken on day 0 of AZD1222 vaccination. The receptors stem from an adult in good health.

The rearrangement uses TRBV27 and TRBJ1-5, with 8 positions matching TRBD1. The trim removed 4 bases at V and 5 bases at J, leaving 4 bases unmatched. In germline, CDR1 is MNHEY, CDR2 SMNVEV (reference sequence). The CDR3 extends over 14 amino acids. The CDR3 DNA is TGTGCCAGCAGTTCCGGACAGGGTTATCAGCCCCAGCATTTT. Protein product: CASSSGQGYQPQHF.

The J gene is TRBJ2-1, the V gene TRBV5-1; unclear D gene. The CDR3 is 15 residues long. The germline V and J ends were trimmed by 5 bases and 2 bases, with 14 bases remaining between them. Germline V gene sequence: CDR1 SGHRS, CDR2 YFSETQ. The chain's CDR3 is CASSLLTYTYNEQFF. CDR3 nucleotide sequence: TGCGCCAGCAGTCTTCTCACGTACACCTACAATGAGCAGTTCTTC.

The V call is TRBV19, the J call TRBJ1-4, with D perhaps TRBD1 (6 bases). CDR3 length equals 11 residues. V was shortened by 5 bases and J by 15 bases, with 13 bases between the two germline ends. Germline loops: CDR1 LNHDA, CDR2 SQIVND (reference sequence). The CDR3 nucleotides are TGTGCCAGTAGTGACGGACAGCCCGTGTTTTTT. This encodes CASSDGQPVFF.

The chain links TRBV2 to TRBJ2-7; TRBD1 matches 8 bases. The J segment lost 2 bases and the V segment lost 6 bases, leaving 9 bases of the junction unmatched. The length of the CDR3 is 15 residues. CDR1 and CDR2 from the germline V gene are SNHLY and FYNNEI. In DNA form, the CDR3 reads TGTGCCAGCAGCCTCGACAGGGGAGCCCCCTACGAGCAGTACTTC. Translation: CASSLDRGAPYEQYF. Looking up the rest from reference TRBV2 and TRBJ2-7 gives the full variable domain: EPEVTQTPSHQVTQMGQEVILRCVPISNHLYFYWYRQILGQKVEFLVSFYNNEISEKSEIFDDQFSVERPDGSNFTLKIRSTKLEDSAMYFCASSLDRGAPYEQYFGPGTRLTVT.